The rows below give T cell receptor beta chains drawn from one sample of a study of vaccination effects on CD4 cells after COVID-19. These receptors are not linked to any known antigen. Method: immunoSEQ multiplex PCR; TCRdb's copy keeps in-frame clones and lacks some. The sample gives 20,000 to 25,000 clones, about 68% of which show up once; approximately 19% is in the top ten. Sequenced material: CD4+ T cells from PBMCs cultured with HCoV-NL63 spike peptides, taken before COVID-19 vaccination. Every receptor here comes from a human donor who received a COVID-19 vaccine. Both conserved end residues are trimmed from each CDR3. A D gene is named only where the DNA matches it firmly. Only part of the rows carry a size: once, few, many, or a class if the clone is expanded.

V gene	clone size	J gene	D gene	CDR3 protein
TRBV7-8	few	TRBJ1-5	-	ASSLDSGYPNQPQH
TRBV30	-	TRBJ1-2	TRBD1	AWRGATGTGGGYGYT
TRBV3-1/TRBV3-2	-	TRBJ1-3	-	ASGEGNTIY
TRBV18	-	TRBJ2-5	-	ASSPGQETQY
TRBV14	-	TRBJ1-6	-	ASAGSSYNSPLH
TRBV10-3	-	TRBJ1-4	TRBD1	ASGQDEKLF
TRBV28	-	TRBJ2-2	-	ASLEKNTGELF
TRBV27	once	TRBJ2-1	TRBD2	ASSLRAGAHNEQF
TRBV27	medium-sized	TRBJ2-2	TRBD2	ASHSPSGTGELF
TRBV6-2/TRBV6-3	few	TRBJ2-7	-	ASSRTPYEQY
TRBV4-2	-	TRBJ1-3	-	ASSPQVFGNTIY